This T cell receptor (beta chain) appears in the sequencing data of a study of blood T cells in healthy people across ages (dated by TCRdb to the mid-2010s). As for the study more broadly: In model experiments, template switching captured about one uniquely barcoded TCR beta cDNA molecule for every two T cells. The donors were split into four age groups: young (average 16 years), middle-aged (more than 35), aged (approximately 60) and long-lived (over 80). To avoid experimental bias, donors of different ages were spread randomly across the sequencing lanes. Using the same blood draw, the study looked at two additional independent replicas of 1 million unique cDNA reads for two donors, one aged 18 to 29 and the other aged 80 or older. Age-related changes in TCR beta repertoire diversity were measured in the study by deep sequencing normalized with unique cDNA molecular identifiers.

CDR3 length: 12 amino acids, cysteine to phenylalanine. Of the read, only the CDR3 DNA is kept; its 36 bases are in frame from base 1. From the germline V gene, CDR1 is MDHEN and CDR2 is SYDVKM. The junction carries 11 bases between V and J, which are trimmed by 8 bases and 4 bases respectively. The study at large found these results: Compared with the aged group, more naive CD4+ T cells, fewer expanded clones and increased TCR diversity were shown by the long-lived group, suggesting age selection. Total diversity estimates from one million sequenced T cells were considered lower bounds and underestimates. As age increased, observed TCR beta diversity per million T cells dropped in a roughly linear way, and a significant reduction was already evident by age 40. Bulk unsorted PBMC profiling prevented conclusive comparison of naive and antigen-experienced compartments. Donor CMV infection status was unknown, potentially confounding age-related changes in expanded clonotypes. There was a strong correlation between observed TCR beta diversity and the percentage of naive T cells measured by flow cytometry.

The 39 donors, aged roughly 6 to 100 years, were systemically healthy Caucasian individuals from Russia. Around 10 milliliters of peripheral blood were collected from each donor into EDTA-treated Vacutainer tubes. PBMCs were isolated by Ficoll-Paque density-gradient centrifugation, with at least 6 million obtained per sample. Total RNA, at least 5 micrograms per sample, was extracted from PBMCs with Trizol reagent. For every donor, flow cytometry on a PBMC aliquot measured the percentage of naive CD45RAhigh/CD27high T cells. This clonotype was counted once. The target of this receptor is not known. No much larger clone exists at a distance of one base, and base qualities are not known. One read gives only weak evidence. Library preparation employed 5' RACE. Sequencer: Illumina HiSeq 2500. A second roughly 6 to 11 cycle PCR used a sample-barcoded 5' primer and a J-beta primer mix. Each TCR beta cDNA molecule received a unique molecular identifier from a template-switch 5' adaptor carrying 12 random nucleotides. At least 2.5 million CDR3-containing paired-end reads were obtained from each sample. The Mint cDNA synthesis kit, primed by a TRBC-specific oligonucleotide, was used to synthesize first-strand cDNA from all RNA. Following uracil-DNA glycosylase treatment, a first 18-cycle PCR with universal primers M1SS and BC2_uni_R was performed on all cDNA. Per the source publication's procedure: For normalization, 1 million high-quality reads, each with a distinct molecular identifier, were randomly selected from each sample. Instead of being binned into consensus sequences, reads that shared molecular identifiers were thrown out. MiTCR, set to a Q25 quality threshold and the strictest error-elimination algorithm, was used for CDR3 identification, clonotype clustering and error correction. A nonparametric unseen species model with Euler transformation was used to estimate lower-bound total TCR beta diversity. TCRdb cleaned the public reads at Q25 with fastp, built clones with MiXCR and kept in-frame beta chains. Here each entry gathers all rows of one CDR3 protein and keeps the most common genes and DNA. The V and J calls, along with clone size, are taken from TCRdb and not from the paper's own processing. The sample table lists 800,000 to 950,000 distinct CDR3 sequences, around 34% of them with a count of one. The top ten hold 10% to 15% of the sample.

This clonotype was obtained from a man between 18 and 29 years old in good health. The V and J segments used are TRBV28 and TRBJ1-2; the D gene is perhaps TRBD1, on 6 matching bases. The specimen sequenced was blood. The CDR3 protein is CASRQVSYGYTF. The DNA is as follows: TGTGCCAGCCGACAGGTGAGCTATGGCTACACCTTC.